The 31 T cell receptor beta chains presented below share a single source sample, sequenced in a study of blood T cell repertoires in COVID-19. Only in-frame clones appear in the TCRdb table, and some are missing; sequencing was by immunoSEQ multiplex PCR. The repertoire has 200,000 or so clones, 65% to 85% of them found once; the top ten carry 10%. The material sequenced was peripheral blood. The receptors were gathered from a woman over 75 with acute or convalescent COVID-19.

The V call is TRBV3-1 (or the pseudogene TRBV3-2), the J call TRBJ2-7, with D uncertain. CDR3 length equals 14 residues. Trimming took off 5 bases at V and 2 bases at J, with 13 bases between the two ends. CDR1 is LGHDT and CDR2 is YNNKEL in the germline V gene (reference sequence). The CDR3 spells CASSSPLPPYEQYF. The CDR3 DNA is TGTGCCAGCAGCTCCCCACTACCTCCCTACGAGCAGTACTTC.

This clone was found once. The J gene is TRBJ2-7, the V gene TRBV29-1; D is possibly TRBD2 (5 bases). This CDR3 is built from 11 residues. Trimming took 4 bases from V and 6 from J, leaving 10 bases between them. Per the germline V gene, CDR1 is SQVTM and CDR2 is ANQGSEA. CDR3 loop: CSVGLTSEQYF. DNA of the CDR3: TGCAGCGTTGGACTAACTAGCGAGCAGTACTTC.

V and J are TRBV27 and TRBJ1-2; no clear D gene. CDR1 and CDR2 from the germline V gene are MNHEY and SMNVEV (reference sequence). This CDR3 is 19 amino acids long. V was clipped by 5 bases and J by 5 bases, with 30 bases between them. The CDR3 is CASSASSGIQSSRFYGYTF. The CDR3 bases are TGTGCCAGCAGTGCCTCCAGCGGGATCCAGAGTTCAAGATTTTATGGCTACACCTTC.

The rearrangement links TRBV15 to TRBJ2-1; TRBD2 aligns across 9 bases. Germline V CDR1 and CDR2: LNHNV, YYDKDF (reference sequence). CDR3 length: 17 residues. Unmatched junction bases numbered 5, after V lost 1 base and J lost 1 base. This chain's CDR3 is CATSRGGLAQSYNEQFF. The CDR3 DNA sequence: TGTGCCACCAGCAGAGGAGGACTAGCGCAATCCTACAATGAGCAGTTCTTC.

This chain joins TRBV2 and TRBJ2-7, with D possibly TRBD2 on 6 matching bases. Germline V gene data show CDR1 as SNHLY and CDR2 as FYNNEI. V lost 3 bases and J lost 2, with 11 bases in between. The CDR3 runs 14 residues. CDR3 sequence: CASSEGLVAYEQYF. The CDR3 nucleotides are TGTGCCAGCAGTGAGGGACTTGTAGCCTACGAGCAGTACTTC.

This rearrangement joins TRBV29-1 to TRBJ2-3; possible D gene TRBD1, 6 bases. Germline lookup yields CDR1 SQVTM and CDR2 ANQGSEA. The CDR3 contains 14 residues. V lost 3 bases, J lost 4 bases, and 14 bases lay in between. In nucleotides, the CDR3 is TGCAGCGTTGAGTTCCCCACAGGGTCAGATACGCAGTATTTT. Its translation is CSVEFPTGSDTQYF.

This clone was observed a single time. This chain links TRBV10-3 with TRBJ2-1, with no clear D. Germline values: CDR1 ENHRY, CDR2 SYGVKD. V dropped 8 bases and J dropped 4 bases, with 12 bases sitting between them. This CDR3 is built from 13 residues. This CDR3 reads CAISEQLYNEQFF. CDR3 nucleotide sequence: TGTGCCATCTCGGAACAGCTATACAATGAGCAGTTCTTC.

V gene TRBV10-3 combines with J gene TRBJ2-7; TRBD2 aligns across 9 bases. The CDR3 has 14 amino acids. V dropped 2 bases and J dropped 6; count of bases not matched to a gene: 5. CDR1 is ENHRY and CDR2 is SYGVKD in the germline V gene. In DNA form, the CDR3 reads TGTGCCATCAGTGAGGCGGGAGGGCCTCTCGAGCAGTACTTC. Amino acid sequence: CAISEAGGPLEQYF.

The V call is TRBV10-3, the J call TRBJ1-3; D is uncertain. V dropped 0 bases and J dropped 0 bases, with 6 bases sitting between them. This CDR3 spans 15 amino acids. Germline CDR1 and CDR2: ENHRY and SYGVKD. In nucleotides, the CDR3 is TGTGCCATCAGTGAGTCGTCAGGCTCTGGAAACACCATATATTTT. Its translation is CAISESSGSGNTIYF.

The chain carries TRBV5-1 and TRBJ1-1, with unresolved D. This CDR3 has 14 amino acids. The germline V gene encodes CDR1 SGHRS and CDR2 YFSETQ. Deletions cut 0 bases from V and 1 base from J, with 7 bases between. The CDR3 sequence is CASSLAEGNTEAFF. For the CDR3, the DNA is TGCGCCAGCAGCTTGGCCGAGGGGAACACTGAAGCTTTCTTT.

The chain couples TRBV19 to TRBJ2-5, with D perhaps matching TRBD1 (6 bases). The CDR3 covers 17 residues. Germline values: CDR1 LNHDA, CDR2 SQIVND (reference sequence). Trimming pared 1 base from V and 4 bases from J, leaving 19 bases between. This CDR3 reads CASSIGTSTGGLETQYF. DNA for the CDR3: TGTGCCAGTAGTATAGGTACCTCGACAGGCGGCCTAGAGACCCAGTACTTC.

The chain joins TRBV18 to TRBJ1-1, with 10 nucleotides matching TRBD1. Germline CDR1 is KGHSH and CDR2 is LQKENI. With V trimmed by 1 base and J by 4 bases, 3 bases remained unmatched. The CDR3 contains 15 residues. In DNA, the CDR3 is TGTGCCAGCTCACCACGGGGACAGGGGACCACTGAAGCTTTCTTT. Translation gives CASSPRGQGTTEAFF.

The rearrangement uses TRBV3-1 (or the pseudogene TRBV3-2) and TRBJ1-2; TRBD1 aligns across 7 bases. V shed 4 bases, J shed 1 base, and the junction held 6 bases outside the gene matches. CDR3 length equals 15 residues. Germline values: CDR1 LGHDT, CDR2 YNNKEL (reference sequence). CDR3 nucleotides: TGTGCCAGCAGCCCCTACCGGGACAGTAACTATGGCTACACCTTC. It encodes CASSPYRDSNYGYTF.

The rearrangement joins TRBV19 to TRBJ1-2; no definite D call. With 7 bases removed from V and 5 bases from J, the gap between germline ends came to 17 bases. The germline V gene encodes CDR1 LNHDA and CDR2 SQIVND (reference sequence). This CDR3 is 14 amino acids long. The CDR3 region has the DNA TGTGCCAGTACCCCCTGGGCAGAAGGATATGGCTACACCTTC. This codes for CASTPWAEGYGYTF.

This clone was observed a few times. CDR3 sequence (DNA): TGTGCCATCAGTGAGTCTATCGGGGGGAGAGGAGAAAAACTGTTTTTT. It specifies CAISESIGGRGEKLFF. The V gene is TRBV10-3, the J gene TRBJ1-4, with D possibly TRBD1 on 5 matching bases. The V end lost 0 bases, the J end lost 8 bases, and 16 bases lay between the germline ends. The CDR3 contains 16 residues. Germline V gene sequence: CDR1 ENHRY, CDR2 SYGVKD.

This chain links TRBV11-2 with TRBJ2-3, with D maybe TRBD1 (6 bases). The germline V gene has CDR1 SGHAT and CDR2 FQNNGV. Trimming pared 4 bases from V and 2 bases from J, leaving 13 bases between. The length of the CDR3 is 15 residues. The CDR3 spells CASSSTQGSTDTQYF. The DNA for the CDR3 is TGTGCCAGCAGCTCCACTCAGGGGTCCACAGATACGCAGTATTTT.

The chain employs TRBV5-1 and TRBJ1-3; perhaps TRBD1 as D (5 bases). Germline V lookup: CDR1 SGHRS, CDR2 YFSETQ. The ends were cut back, 4 bases at V and 4 bases at J, with 15 bases in the middle. This CDR3 has 15 amino acids. The CDR3 loop is CASSRQGLEGNTIYF. Written as DNA, the CDR3 is TGCGCCAGCAGCCGTCAGGGCTTGGAGGGAAACACCATATATTTT.

The sample holds one count of this clone. The rearrangement joins TRBV11-2 to TRBJ2-1; maybe TRBD2 (5 bases). The CDR3 runs to 18 residues. V lost 2 bases and J 0 bases, leaving 17 bases between the germline ends. CDR1 is SGHAT and CDR2 is FQNNGV in the germline V gene. In nucleotides, the CDR3 is TGTGCCAGCAGCTTATATCCCGGGGTTCCCAGCTCCTACAATGAGCAGTTCTTC. Protein product: CASSLYPGVPSSYNEQFF.

J is TRBJ1-4 and V is TRBV6-6, with D maybe TRBD1 (5 bases). Trimming cost V 6 bases and J 2 bases, with 16 bases left between them. This CDR3 is built from 16 residues. From germline, CDR1 is MNHNY and CDR2 SVGAGI (reference sequence). The CDR3: CASSLDSPGTNEKLFF. CDR3 DNA: TGTGCCAGCAGCTTAGACAGCCCCGGGACTAATGAAAAACTGTTTTTT.

The V call is TRBV10-1, the J call TRBJ2-3; tentatively, D is TRBD2 (6 bases). The CDR3 sequence is 14 residues long. Trimming shortened V by 4 bases and J by 2 bases, and 10 bases separated the two germline ends. The germline CDR1 and CDR2 sequences are WNHNN and SYGVQD (reference sequence). The CDR3 protein is CASSASDLTDTQYF. The CDR3 nucleotides are TGCGCCAGCAGTGCTAGCGACCTCACAGATACGCAGTATTTT.

The genes are TRBV21-1 and TRBJ2-3; the table's D call, TRBD2, was not checked against the DNA. TRBV21-1 is labeled a pseudogene. The CDR3 has 15 residues. CDR3 residues: CASSIIEISTDTQYF. CDR3 DNA: TGTGCCAGCAGCATAATAGAGATCAGCACAGATACGCAGTATTTT.

The chain couples TRBV12-3 or TRBV12-4 to TRBJ2-3; D not resolved. Trimming took off 3 bases at V and 2 bases at J, with 6 bases between the two ends. CDR3 length: 13 amino acids. The CDR3, as DNA: TGTGCCAGCAGTTTGAGGCACACAGATACGCAGTATTTT. This translates into CASSLRHTDTQYF.

The chain couples TRBV18 to TRBJ2-1, with D maybe TRBD1 (6 bases). The CDR3 consists of 12 residues. Germline V lookup: CDR1 KGHSH, CDR2 LQKENI. With 6 bases removed from V and 7 bases from J, the gap between germline ends came to 10 bases. Here the CDR3 reads CASSGGENEQFF. CDR3 coding DNA: TGTGCCAGCTCTGGGGGCGAGAATGAGCAGTTCTTC.

V usage is TRBV12-3 or TRBV12-4 and J usage is TRBJ1-5; D is uncertain. Trimming stripped 3 bases from V and 0 bases from J, with 3 bases between. The CDR3 contains 13 residues. The CDR3 spells CASSFGSNQPQHF. The CDR3 coding sequence is TGTGCCAGCAGTTTCGGTAGCAATCAGCCCCAGCATTTT.

The rearrangement links TRBV24-1 to TRBJ1-1; a weak D match, TRBD1 (6 bases). Germline assignment: CDR1 KGHDR and CDR2 SFDVKD. The V gene lost 5 bases and the J gene lost 1 base, with 10 bases spanning the gap. The CDR3 sequence is 14 residues long. The CDR3: CATSATGKNTEAFF. CDR3 DNA sequence: TGTGCCACCAGTGCGACAGGTAAGAACACTGAAGCTTTCTTT.

This clone was seen more than once but under ten times. The chain has TRBV28 and TRBJ2-7; 13 positions agree with TRBD2. CDR1 is MDHEN and CDR2 is SYDVKM in the germline V gene. The CDR3 loop spans 14 amino acids. DNA for the CDR3: TGTGGAACGCTTACTAGCGGGGGGGTCCACGAGCAGTACTTC. It codes for CGTLTSGGVHEQYF.

This chain joins TRBV29-1 and TRBJ2-7; D may be TRBD1 (6 bases). The V gene lost 3 bases and the J gene lost 5 bases, with 17 bases spanning the gap. CDR3 length: 14 amino acids. Per germline, CDR1 SQVTM and CDR2 ANQGSEA. CDR3 sequence: CSVEVGRAGDEQYF. The CDR3 bases are TGCAGCGTTGAGGTAGGGAGAGCAGGGGACGAGCAGTACTTC.

The J gene is TRBJ1-2, the V gene TRBV19; D not resolved. This CDR3 contains 13 residues. Trimming pared 3 bases from V and 6 bases from J, leaving 11 bases between. The germline gives CDR1 LNHDA, CDR2 SQIVND (reference sequence). CDR3 DNA: TGTGCCAGTAGTATCCCGGGAGTCAATGGCTACACCTTC. Protein product: CASSIPGVNGYTF.

This chain connects TRBV7-8 to TRBJ2-5, with 9 bases that match TRBD2. The junction had 14 bases not matched to a gene; V was cut back by 11 bases and J by 4 bases. Germline CDR1 SGHVS, CDR2 FQNEAQ. The CDR3 spans 15 residues. The CDR3 is CASLGGSGSSETQYF. The CDR3 DNA is TGTGCCTCTCTTGGGGGTAGCGGGAGTTCAGAGACCCAGTACTTC.

This clone is a singleton in its sample. The chain employs TRBV29-1 and TRBJ2-7, with 13 nucleotides matching TRBD2. CDR3 length: 13 amino acids. Germline V gives CDR1 SQVTM, CDR2 ANQGSEA. The ends lost 4 bases at V and 7 bases at J; junction bases unmatched: 4. CDR3 coding DNA: TGCAGCGTTGGGACTAGCGGGAGTCATGAGCAGTACTTC. Its protein is CSVGTSGSHEQYF.

The V gene is TRBV29-1, the J gene TRBJ1-1, with a tentative D call TRBD1 (5 bases). From germline, CDR1 is SQVTM and CDR2 ANQGSEA. Trimming cost V 6 bases and J 8 bases, with 16 bases left between them. The CDR3 covers 12 residues. The CDR3 is CSVTVGHVEAFF. As DNA, the CDR3 is TGCAGCGTGACGGTGGGGCACGTGGAAGCTTTCTTT. Combining the CDR3 with reference TRBV29-1 and TRBJ1-1 gives the whole variable domain SAVISQKPSRDICQRGTSLTIQCQVDSQVTMMFWYRQQPGQSLTLIATANQGSEATYESGFVIDKFPISRPNLTFSTLTVSNMSPEDSSIYLCSVTVGHVEAFFGQGTRLTVV.